This T cell receptor (beta chain) was sequenced during a study of shared clonotypes between healthy human individuals. Points from the study as a whole: Among donors, sharing of clonotypes was expected to be affected by sequencing depth.

Note on this clone: Its target is unknown.

The V and J ends lost 1 base and 0 bases, in that order; junction bases with no gene match: 3. CDR1 MGHRA and CDR2 YSYEKL come from the germline V gene. This CDR3 is built from 16 residues. Several immunoSEQ plates held equal portions of the genomic DNA taken from each subset. Per the original methods: ImmunoSEQ sequences covered only the junction and lacked quality scores; filtering therefore differed. Profiling relied on immunoSEQ multiplex PCR, and the TCRdb table lists in-frame clones only, not all of them. V and J calls and clone size are those listed in that table; D and trimming were worked out from the DNA. The sample contains 1.5 million to 2.5 million clones, 85% to 95% of which appear only once. CD45RO-negative CD8 cells positively selected for CCR7 made up the naive population, which excluded terminally differentiated effector memory CD45RA+ cells.

The specimen sequenced was naive CD8+ T cells sorted from blood. The V call is TRBV4-1, the J call TRBJ2-3; TRBD2 matches 8 bases. The receptor's source is a man aged 18 to 30 in good health. The CDR3 spells CASSQVSGESTDTQYF. The CDR3 DNA reads as TGCGCCAGCAGCCAAGTTAGCGGGGAAAGCACAGATACGCAGTATTTT.